Below, one TCR beta chain is given with its context. Its antigen is not identified. The data originate from a study of shared clonotypes between healthy human individuals. For the study at large: Donor composition was a couple of women and a few men, aged 18 to 49.

Study-wide findings and caveats: The study found about 5% of naive CD4 clonotypes shared across four donors. Memory subsets generally showed smaller estimated richness than naive subsets did.

Everyone who donated was a Caucasian adult who lived in Nashville, Tennessee. The trim removed 6 bases at V and 2 bases at J, leaving 6 bases unmatched. CDR3 length equals 15 residues. From germline, CDR1 is SGHTA and CDR2 FQGNSA. Profiling relied on immunoSEQ multiplex PCR, and the TCRdb table lists in-frame clones only, not all of them. The profile shows approximately 980,000 clones, 60% to 85% of them singletons. The chain uses TRBV7-2 and TRBJ2-2; 7 positions match TRBD1. The sequenced material came from memory CD4+ T cells sorted from blood. The sample's subset: CD45RA-negative fraction. This TCR derives from a young man in good health. CDR3 in amino acids: CASRRRDSNTGELFF. CDR3 DNA: TGTGCCAGCAGACGCCGGGACAGTAACACCGGGGAGCTGTTTTTT.